One TCR beta chain is described in this entry. Trimming shortened V by 6 bases and J by 0 bases, and 11 bases separated the two germline ends. Germline lookup yields CDR1 MNHEY and CDR2 SMNVEV (reference sequence). The CDR3 length is 15 residues. In the original analysis: Cell counts per sample came from amplifying reference gene primers. Method: immunoSEQ multiplex PCR; TCRdb's copy keeps in-frame clones and lacks some. The V and J calls and clone size were taken over from that table, and D and trimming were inferred from the DNA. The table has about 59,000 clones, 73% seen once. This sample was taken from a study of blood T cell repertoires in COVID-19. Study context: Samples representing acute and convalescent COVID-19 were sourced from the United States, Italy and Spain. T cells, B-cell-depleted T cells, or PBMCs provided the cDNA or gDNA that served as material.

The sequenced sample was peripheral blood. The TCR comes from a woman in her 70s with acute or convalescent COVID-19. The genes are TRBV27 and TRBJ1-4, with D perhaps matching TRBD1 (6 bases). CDR3 sequence (DNA): TGTGCCAGCAGGGGAGGGGGGTCAACTAATGAAAAACTGTTTTTT. Translated: CASRGGGSTNEKLFF.